This is a list of T cell receptor beta chains from one sample in a study of cytomegalovirus exposure and HLA in healthy donors. Repertoires were generated with immunoSEQ multiplex PCR, while TCRdb's copy carries only in-frame clones and drops some. The table has approximately 59,000 clones, 93% seen once. Specimen: PBMCs. These receptor sequences come from a woman aged 18-29 years in good health and CMV-seropositive. Both conserved end residues are part of each CDR3. Size is omitted from some rows. Given values are once, few, many or a class for expanded clones.

V: TRBV27; size: -; J: TRBJ2-2; CDR3: CASSFQGTGELFF
V: TRBV30; size: -; J: TRBJ2-1; CDR3: CAWIGPRVDEQFF
V: TRBV5-1; size: -; J: TRBJ2-1; CDR3: CASSFGGANNEQFF
V: TRBV5-4; size: -; J: TRBJ2-7; CDR3: CASRSDRADIYEQYF
V: TRBV4-3; size: -; J: TRBJ1-1; CDR3: CASSQVAGTRTEAFF
V: TRBV14; size: -; J: TRBJ2-1; CDR3: CASSPARGEQFF
V: TRBV10-1; size: -; J: TRBJ1-1; CDR3: CASSEYGENTEAFF
V: TRBV19; size: -; J: TRBJ1-1; CDR3: CASTHRAREERSTEAFF
V: TRBV7-9; size: -; J: TRBJ1-2; CDR3: CASSSFKLQVANYGYTF
V: TRBV18; size: -; J: TRBJ1-4; CDR3: CASSRQVDEKLFF
V: TRBV15; size: -; J: TRBJ2-1; CDR3: CATRPSGTSALAQFF
V: TRBV18; size: -; J: TRBJ2-7; CDR3: CASANQGLYEQYF
V: TRBV12-5; size: -; J: TRBJ1-5; CDR3: CASGLPNSNQPQHF
V: TRBV5-5; size: -; J: TRBJ2-7; CDR3: CASSFLAGGPYEQYF
V: TRBV10-2; size: -; J: TRBJ2-7; CDR3: CASSEMGQGYEQYF
V: TRBV5-4; size: -; J: TRBJ1-4; CDR3: CASRRTGGNEKLFF
V: TRBV11-2; size: -; J: TRBJ1-2; CDR3: CASSLAGGGYTF
V: TRBV25-1; size: -; J: TRBJ2-2; CDR3: CASSENRVGAGELFF
V: TRBV4-3; size: -; J: TRBJ2-3; CDR3: CASSHGTVFFGGGTDTQYF
V: TRBV19; size: -; J: TRBJ1-5; CDR3: CASSMTGYQPQHF
V: TRBV6-5; size: -; J: TRBJ1-2; CDR3: CASSPDNQYGYTF
V: TRBV18; size: -; J: TRBJ1-4; CDR3: CASSRGQATTNEKLFF
V: TRBV25-1; size: -; J: TRBJ2-1; CDR3: CASSGGLLPYNEQFF
V: TRBV9; size: -; J: TRBJ1-2; CDR3: CASRAGGGYGYTF
V: TRBV7-9; size: once; J: TRBJ1-2; CDR3: CASRSTGNYGYTF
V: TRBV2; size: -; J: TRBJ1-4; CDR3: CASSYRGGNEKLFF
V: TRBV9; size: -; J: TRBJ2-5; CDR3: CASSHGPNGFGVGETQYF
V: TRBV7-8; size: -; J: TRBJ2-1; CDR3: CASSLYSTSEQFF
V: TRBV2; size: -; J: TRBJ1-4; CDR3: CASSDSRLTNEKLFF
V: TRBV6-5; size: -; J: TRBJ2-1; CDR3: CASGGAAYNEQFF
V: TRBV18; size: -; J: TRBJ2-5; CDR3: CASSPRLSGEQETQYF
V: TRBV29-1; size: -; J: TRBJ2-1; CDR3: CSVGFRTGPWDEQFF
V: TRBV2; size: -; J: TRBJ1-2; CDR3: CASSVTSRAANYGYTF
V: TRBV7-3; size: once; J: TRBJ2-7; CDR3: CASSPPTSSDEQYF
V: TRBV7-2; size: -; J: TRBJ2-7; CDR3: CASSPRVAGGHEQYF
V: TRBV29-1; size: -; J: TRBJ2-2; CDR3: CSVEGSQGITGELFF
V: TRBV7-2; size: once; J: TRBJ1-6; CDR3: CASSLVRASQGSPLHF